The present T cell receptor beta chain was sequenced within a study of CD8 T cells in ankylosing spondylitis (dated by TCRdb to 2017 to 2019). Background on the whole study: The study profiled T cell receptor beta repertoires in healthy donors and ankylosing spondylitis patients to find disease-linked TCR variants. In total, the full study cohort was made up of some 110 healthy donors and approximately 27 ankylosing spondylitis patients. Peripheral blood was sampled, and synovial fluid was additionally collected from ankylosing spondylitis patients.

CDR3 length: 15 amino acids, cysteine to phenylalanine. Left in the record is the CDR3 DNA by itself, 45 bases read in frame from the first base. Per the germline V gene (reference sequence), MNHEY is the CDR1 and SMNVEV is the CDR2. The V end loses 5 bases and the J end loses 0 bases, and a stretch of 8 bases separates them. The study at large found these results: Some motif variants had previously been reported in the synovial fluid and blood of reactive arthritis patients, which suggests shared mechanisms of disease initiation. A TCR beta motif made up of several highly homologous amino acid variants appeared to be characteristic of blood from ankylosing spondylitis patients. The disease-linked clones were reported to be significantly enriched in matched synovial fluid samples from ankylosing spondylitis patients. The disease-linked clones showed a CD8+ phenotype and occurred at relatively low frequencies in peripheral blood.

With respect to this clonotype: Its antigen remains undetermined. The record has no base qualities; no much larger clone is one base away.

For sequencing, an Illumina HiSeq 2500 was employed. Quantitative 5'-RACE with molecular barcodes was the method used to prepare the TCR beta libraries. The authors processed their data as follows. Disease-linked TCR variants were identified with a new computational method built on a probabilistic model of VDJ rearrangement. In TCRdb, the public reads were trimmed at Q25 with fastp and aligned with MiXCR, with productive beta chains retained. Every distinct CDR3 protein forms one entry, paired with its most common genes and DNA. In this record, the V and J calls reflect TCRdb's handling and not the investigators' own analysis. A total of 100,000 or so distinct CDR3 sequences appear in this sample, about 9% of them only once. The ten largest account for about 30% of the sample.

The V gene is TRBV27 and the J gene is TRBJ2-6, with an unclear D gene assignment. The clonotype was recovered from a male donor with ankylosing spondylitis. The sample consisted of blood, either unsorted or a sorted T cell fraction (not recorded which). Here is the DNA: TGTGCCAGCAGTCCCCTACTCTCTGGGGCCAACGTCCTGACTTTC. Its translation reads: CASSPLLSGANVLTF.